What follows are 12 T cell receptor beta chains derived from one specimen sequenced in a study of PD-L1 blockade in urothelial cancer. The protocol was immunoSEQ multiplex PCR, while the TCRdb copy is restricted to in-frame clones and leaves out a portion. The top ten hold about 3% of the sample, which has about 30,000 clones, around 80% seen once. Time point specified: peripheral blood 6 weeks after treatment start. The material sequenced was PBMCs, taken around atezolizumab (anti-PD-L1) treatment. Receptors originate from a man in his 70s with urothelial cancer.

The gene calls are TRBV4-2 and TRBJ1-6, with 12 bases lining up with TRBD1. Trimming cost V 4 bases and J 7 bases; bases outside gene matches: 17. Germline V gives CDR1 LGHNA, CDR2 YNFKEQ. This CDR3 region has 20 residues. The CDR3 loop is CASSPNLPGQGAYRNSPLHF. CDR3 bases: TGTGCCAGCAGCCCCAACTTACCGGGACAGGGGGCATATAGGAATTCACCCCTCCACTTT.

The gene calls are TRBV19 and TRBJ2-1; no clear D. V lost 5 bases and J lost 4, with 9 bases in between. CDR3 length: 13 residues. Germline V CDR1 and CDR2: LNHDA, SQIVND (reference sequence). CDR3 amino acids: CASSPTVYNEQFF. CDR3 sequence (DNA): TGTGCCAGTAGTCCCACAGTATACAATGAGCAGTTCTTC.

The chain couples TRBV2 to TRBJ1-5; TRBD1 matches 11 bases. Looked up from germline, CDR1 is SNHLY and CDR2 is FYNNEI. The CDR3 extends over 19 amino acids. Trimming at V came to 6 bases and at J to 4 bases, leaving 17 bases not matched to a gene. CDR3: CASSLGQGAGGGLNQPQHF. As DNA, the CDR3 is TGTGCCAGCAGCCTCGGACAGGGGGCGGGGGGGGGCCTAAATCAGCCCCAGCATTTT.

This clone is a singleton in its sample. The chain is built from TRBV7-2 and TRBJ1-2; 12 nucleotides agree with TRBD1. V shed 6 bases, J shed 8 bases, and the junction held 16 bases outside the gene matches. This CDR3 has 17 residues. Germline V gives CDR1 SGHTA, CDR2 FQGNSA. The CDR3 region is CASSHPGTGGTAGGYTF. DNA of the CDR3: TGTGCCAGCAGTCATCCCGGGACAGGGGGCACGGCCGGGGGCTACACCTTC.

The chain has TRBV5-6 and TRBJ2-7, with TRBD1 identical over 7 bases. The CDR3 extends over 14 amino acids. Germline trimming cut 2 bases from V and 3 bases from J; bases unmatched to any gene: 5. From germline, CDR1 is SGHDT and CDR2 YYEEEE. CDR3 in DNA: TGTGCCAGCAGCTTTGACAGGGCCAGCTACGAGCAGTACTTC. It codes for CASSFDRASYEQYF. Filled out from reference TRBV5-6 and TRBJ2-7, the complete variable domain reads DAGVTQSPTHLIKTRGQQVTLRCSPKSGHDTVSWYQQALGQGPQFIFQYYEEEERQRGNFPDRFSGHQFPNYSSELNVNALLLGDSALYLCASSFDRASYEQYFGPGTRLTVT.

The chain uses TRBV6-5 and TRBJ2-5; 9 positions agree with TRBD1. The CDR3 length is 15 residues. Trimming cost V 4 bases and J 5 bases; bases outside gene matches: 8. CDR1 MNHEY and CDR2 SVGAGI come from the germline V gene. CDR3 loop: CASSSPGTGFETQYF. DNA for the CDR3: TGTGCCAGCAGTTCCCCCGGGACAGGGTTTGAGACCCAGTACTTC.

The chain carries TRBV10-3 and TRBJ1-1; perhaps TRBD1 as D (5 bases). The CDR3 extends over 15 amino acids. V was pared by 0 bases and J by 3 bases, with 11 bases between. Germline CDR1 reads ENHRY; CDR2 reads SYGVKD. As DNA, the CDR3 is TGTGCCATCAGTGAGTCCAGTGGGGCCTACACTGAAGCTTTCTTT. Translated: CAISESSGAYTEAFF.

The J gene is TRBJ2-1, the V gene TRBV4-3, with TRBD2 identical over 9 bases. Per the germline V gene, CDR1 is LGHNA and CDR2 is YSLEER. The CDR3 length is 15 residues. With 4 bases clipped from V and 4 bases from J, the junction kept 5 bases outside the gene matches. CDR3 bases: TGCGCCAGCAGCCTTCTAGCGGGGATGTACAATGAGCAGTTCTTC. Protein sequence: CASSLLAGMYNEQFF.

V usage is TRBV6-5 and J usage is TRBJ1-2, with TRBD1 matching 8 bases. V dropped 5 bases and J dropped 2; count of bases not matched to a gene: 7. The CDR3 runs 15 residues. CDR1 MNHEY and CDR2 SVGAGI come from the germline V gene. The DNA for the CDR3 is TGTGCCAGCAGTGGGGGGCGGACAGGGAACTATGGCTACACCTTC. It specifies CASSGGRTGNYGYTF.

CDR3 nucleotide sequence: TGTGCCAGCAGCATATACAGGGTTGCTAATGAAAAACTGTTTTTT. The encoded protein is CASSIYRVANEKLFF. This chain links TRBV7-8 with TRBJ1-4; tentatively, D is TRBD1 (6 bases). Germline V gene lookup returns CDR1 SGHVS and CDR2 FQNEAQ. V was trimmed by 5 bases and J by 3 bases, leaving 13 bases between them. This CDR3 is 15 amino acids long.

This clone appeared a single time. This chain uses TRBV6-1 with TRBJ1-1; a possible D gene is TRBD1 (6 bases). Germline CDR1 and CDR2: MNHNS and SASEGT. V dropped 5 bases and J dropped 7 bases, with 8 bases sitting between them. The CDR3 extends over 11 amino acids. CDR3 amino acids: CASSTGNEAFF. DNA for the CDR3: TGTGCCAGCAGTACAGGGAATGAAGCTTTCTTT.

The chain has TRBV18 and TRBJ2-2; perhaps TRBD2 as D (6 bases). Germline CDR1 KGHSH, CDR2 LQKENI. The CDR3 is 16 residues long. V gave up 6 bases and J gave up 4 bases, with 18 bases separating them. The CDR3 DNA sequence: TGTGCCAGCTCGGCCTTGGCGGGGATCGGCACCGGGGAGCTGTTTTTT. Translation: CASSALAGIGTGELFF.